The clone carrying this TCR beta chain was detected only a few times. Its antigen is currently unknown. The sample is drawn from a study of identical twins. With no exceptions, donors were healthy Caucasians. Study-level points and caveats: Alpha sequences that were out-of-frame and twin-shared showed an excess of low generation probability. Cord blood beta clonotypes present at high abundance carried fewer insertions; no such pattern appeared in memory repertoires.

Germline V lookup: CDR1 MNHNS, CDR2 SASEGT. J lost 0 bases, V lost 6 bases, and 5 bases had no gene match. There are 15 residues in the CDR3. Template switching created a universal primer site, and the cDNA included unique molecular identifiers. Each CDR3 protein gets one entry after TCRdb re-called the 5' RACE reads with MiXCR. Altogether approximately 890,000 distinct CDR3 sequences are present, approximately 13% being singletons, with the ten largest covering 1.5% to 2%. This same sample was also part of a study on yellow fever vaccine responses in identical twins.

The J gene is TRBJ1-5, the V gene TRBV6-1, with TRBD1 identical over 7 bases. Sequencing was carried out using PBMCs. The clonotype comes from a woman between 18 and 29 years old in good health. CDR3 protein: CASRPQGNSNQPQHF. DNA of the CDR3: TGTGCCAGCAGACCACAGGGGAATAGCAATCAGCCCCAGCATTTT.